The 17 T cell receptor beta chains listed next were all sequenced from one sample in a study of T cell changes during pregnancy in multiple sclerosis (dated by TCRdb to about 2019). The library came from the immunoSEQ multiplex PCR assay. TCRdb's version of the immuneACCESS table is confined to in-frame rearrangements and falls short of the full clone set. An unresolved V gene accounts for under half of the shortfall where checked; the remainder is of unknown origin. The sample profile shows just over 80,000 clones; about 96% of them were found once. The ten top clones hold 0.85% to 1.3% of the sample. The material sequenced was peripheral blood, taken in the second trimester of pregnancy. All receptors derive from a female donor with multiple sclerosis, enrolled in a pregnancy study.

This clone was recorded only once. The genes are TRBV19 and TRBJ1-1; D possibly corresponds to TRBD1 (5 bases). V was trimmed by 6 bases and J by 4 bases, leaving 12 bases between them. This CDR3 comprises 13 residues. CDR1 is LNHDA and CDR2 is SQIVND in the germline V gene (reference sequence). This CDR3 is CASSADRSTEAFF. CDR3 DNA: TGTGCCAGTAGCGCCGACAGAAGCACTGAAGCTTTCTTT.

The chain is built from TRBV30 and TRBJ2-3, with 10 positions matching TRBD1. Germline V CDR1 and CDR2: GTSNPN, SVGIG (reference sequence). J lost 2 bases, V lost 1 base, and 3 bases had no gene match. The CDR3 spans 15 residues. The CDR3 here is CAWSAGTGATDTQYF. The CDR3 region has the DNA TGTGCCTGGAGTGCAGGGACAGGGGCCACAGATACGCAGTATTTT. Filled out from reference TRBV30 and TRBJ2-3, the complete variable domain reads SQTIHQWPATLVQPVGSPLSLECTVEGTSNPNLYWYRQAAGRGLQLLFYSVGIGQISSEVPQNLSASRPQDRQFILSSKKLLLSDSGFYLCAWSAGTGATDTQYFGPGTRLTVL.

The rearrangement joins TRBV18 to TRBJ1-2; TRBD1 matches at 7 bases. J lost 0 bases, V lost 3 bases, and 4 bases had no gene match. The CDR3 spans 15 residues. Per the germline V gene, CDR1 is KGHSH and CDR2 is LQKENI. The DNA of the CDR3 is TGTGCCAGCTCACCTTCCGGGACAGCTAACTATGGCTACACCTTC. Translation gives CASSPSGTANYGYTF.

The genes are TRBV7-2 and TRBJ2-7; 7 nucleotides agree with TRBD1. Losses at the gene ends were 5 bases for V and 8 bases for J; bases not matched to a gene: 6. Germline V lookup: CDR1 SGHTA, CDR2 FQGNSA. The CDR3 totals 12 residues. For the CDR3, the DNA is TGTGCCAGCAGCCCAGACAGGGTTAAGCAGTACTTC. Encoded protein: CASSPDRVKQYF.

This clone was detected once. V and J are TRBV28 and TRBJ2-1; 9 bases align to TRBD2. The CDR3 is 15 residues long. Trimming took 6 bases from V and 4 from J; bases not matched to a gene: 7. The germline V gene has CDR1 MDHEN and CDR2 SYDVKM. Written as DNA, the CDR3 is TGTGCCAGCAGCCGGACTAGCGACCTTTACAATGAGCAGTTCTTC. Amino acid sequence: CASSRTSDLYNEQFF.

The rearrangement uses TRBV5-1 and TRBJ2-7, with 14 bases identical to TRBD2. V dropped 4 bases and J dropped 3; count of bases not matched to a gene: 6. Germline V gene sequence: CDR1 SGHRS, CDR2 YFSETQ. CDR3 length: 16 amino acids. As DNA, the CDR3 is TGCGCCAGCAGCGGGGGACTAGCGGGAGCGCGCTACGAGCAGTACTTC. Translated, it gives CASSGGLAGARYEQYF.

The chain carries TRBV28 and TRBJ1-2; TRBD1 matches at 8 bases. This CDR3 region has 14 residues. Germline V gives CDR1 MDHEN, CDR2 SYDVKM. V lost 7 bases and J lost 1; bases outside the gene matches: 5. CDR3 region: CASKGTGDNYGYTF. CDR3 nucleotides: TGTGCCAGCAAAGGGACAGGCGATAACTATGGCTACACCTTC.

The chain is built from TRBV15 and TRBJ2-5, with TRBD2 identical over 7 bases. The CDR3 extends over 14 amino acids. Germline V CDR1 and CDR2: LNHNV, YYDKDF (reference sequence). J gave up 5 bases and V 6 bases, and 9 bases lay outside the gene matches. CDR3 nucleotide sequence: TGTGCCACCAGTGCCGGTCAGGGAGGGGAGACCCAGTACTTC. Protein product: CATSAGQGGETQYF.

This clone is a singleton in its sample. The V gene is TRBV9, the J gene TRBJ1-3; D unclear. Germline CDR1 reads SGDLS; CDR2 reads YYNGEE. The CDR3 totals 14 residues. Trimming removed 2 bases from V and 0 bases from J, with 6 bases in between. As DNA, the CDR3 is TGTGCCAGCAGCGTCCATCCCTCTGGAAACACCATATATTTT. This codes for CASSVHPSGNTIYF.

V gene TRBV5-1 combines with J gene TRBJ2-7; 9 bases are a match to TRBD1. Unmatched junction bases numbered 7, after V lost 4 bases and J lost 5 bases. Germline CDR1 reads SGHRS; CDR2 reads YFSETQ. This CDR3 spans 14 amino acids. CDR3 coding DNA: TGCGCCAGCAGCATCCGGGACAGGGAGGACGAGCAGTACTTC. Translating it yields CASSIRDREDEQYF.

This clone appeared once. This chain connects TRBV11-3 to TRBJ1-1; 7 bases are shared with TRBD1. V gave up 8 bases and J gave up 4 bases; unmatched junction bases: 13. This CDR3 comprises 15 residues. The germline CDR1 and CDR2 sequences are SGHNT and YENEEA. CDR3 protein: CASQLDRALGTEAFF. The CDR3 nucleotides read TGTGCCAGCCAACTTGACAGGGCCTTGGGCACTGAAGCTTTCTTT. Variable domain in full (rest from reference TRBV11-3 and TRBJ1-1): EAGVVQSPRYKIIEKKQPVAFWCNPISGHNTLYWYLQNLGQGPELLIRYENEEAVDDSQLPKDRFSAERLKGVDSTLKIQPAELGDSAVYLCASQLDRALGTEAFFGQGTRLTVV.

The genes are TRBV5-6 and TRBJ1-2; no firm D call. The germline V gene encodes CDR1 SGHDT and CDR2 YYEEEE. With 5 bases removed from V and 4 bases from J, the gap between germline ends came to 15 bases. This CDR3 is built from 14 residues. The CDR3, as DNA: TGTGCCAGCAGTTACGGAGGAACTTTCTATGGCTACACCTTC. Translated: CASSYGGTFYGYTF.

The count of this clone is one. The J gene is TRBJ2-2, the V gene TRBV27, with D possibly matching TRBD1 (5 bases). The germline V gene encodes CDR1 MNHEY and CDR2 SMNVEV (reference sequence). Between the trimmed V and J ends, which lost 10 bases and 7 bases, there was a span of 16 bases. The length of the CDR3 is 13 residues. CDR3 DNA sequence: TGTGCCACTACCCGAGCAGGGTACGGGGAGCTGTTTTTT. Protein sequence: CATTRAGYGELFF.

In nucleotides, the CDR3 is TGCAGCGTTGGGGCGATGGGGCCTGGGGATGGCTACACCTTC. It codes for CSVGAMGPGDGYTF. This rearrangement joins TRBV29-1 to TRBJ1-2, with D perhaps TRBD1 (5 bases). Deletions cut 4 bases from V and 6 bases from J, with 18 bases between. The length of the CDR3 is 14 residues. Per germline, CDR1 SQVTM and CDR2 ANQGSEA.

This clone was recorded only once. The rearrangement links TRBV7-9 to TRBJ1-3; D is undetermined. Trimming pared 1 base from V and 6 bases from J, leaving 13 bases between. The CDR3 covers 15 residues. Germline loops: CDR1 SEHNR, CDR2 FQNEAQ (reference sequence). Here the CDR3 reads CASSLDSSSKNTIYF. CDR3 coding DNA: TGTGCCAGCAGCTTAGACAGCTCTTCTAAAAACACCATATATTTT. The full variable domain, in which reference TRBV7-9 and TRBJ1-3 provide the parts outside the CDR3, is DTGVSQNPRHKITKRGQNVTFRCDPISEHNRLYWYRQTLGQGPEFLTYFQNEAQLEKSRLLSDRFSAERPKGSFSTLEIQRTEQGDSAMYLCASSLDSSSKNTIYFGEGSWLTVV.

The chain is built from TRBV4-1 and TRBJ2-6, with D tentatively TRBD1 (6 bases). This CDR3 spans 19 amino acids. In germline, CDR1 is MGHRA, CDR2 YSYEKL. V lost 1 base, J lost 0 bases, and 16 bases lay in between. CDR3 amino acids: CASSQGANRAHSGANVLTF. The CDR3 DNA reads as TGCGCCAGCAGCCAAGGAGCCAACAGGGCCCACTCTGGGGCCAACGTCCTGACTTTC.

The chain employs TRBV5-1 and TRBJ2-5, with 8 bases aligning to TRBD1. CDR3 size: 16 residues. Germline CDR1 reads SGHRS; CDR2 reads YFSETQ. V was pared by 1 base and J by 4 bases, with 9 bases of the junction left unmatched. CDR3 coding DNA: TGCGCCAGCAGCTTGTCTCGGACAGGGATTTCAGAGACCCAGTACTTC. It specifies CASSLSRTGISETQYF.